This record concerns one T cell receptor beta chain sequence. Its specificity is not known. Trimming left V 4 bases short and J 0 bases short, with 10 bases between. The CDR3 is 15 amino acids. Per germline, CDR1 MNHNS and CDR2 SASEGT. Primers: 60 Vbeta forward and 13 Jbeta reverse. Clones were sequenced by immunoSEQ multiplex PCR, and TCRdb holds only the in-frame ones, with some missing. The data show hundreds of thousands of clones, about 80% seen once. The data were obtained in a study of cytomegalovirus exposure and HLA in healthy donors. Study-wide results and caveats: A later analysis linked a missense DCLRE1C variant to TCR beta V- and J-gene trimming. Reportedly, TCR beta sequences accurately predicted HLA-A and HLA-B alleles in most subjects. Most of the TCR beta V segments (in an earlier analysis) were productive either about 87% or about 30% of the time.

The V and J genes are TRBV6-1 and TRBJ1-5, with D possibly being TRBD1 (6 bases). The receptor comes from a middle-aged woman in good health and CMV-seronegative. The material sequenced was PBMCs. The CDR3 here is CASSGRGLSNQPQHF. The CDR3 DNA follows: TGTGCCAGCAGTGGGCGGGGGCTTAGCAATCAGCCCCAGCATTTT.